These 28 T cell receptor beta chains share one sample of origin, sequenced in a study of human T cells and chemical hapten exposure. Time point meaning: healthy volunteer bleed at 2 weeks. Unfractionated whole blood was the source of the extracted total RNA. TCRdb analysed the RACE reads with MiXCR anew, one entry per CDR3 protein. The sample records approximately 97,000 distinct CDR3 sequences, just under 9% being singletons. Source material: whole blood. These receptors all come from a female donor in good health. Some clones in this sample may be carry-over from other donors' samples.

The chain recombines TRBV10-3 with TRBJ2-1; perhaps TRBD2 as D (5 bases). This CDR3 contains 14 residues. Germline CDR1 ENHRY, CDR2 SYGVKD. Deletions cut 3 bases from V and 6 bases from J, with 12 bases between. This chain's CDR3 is CAISEGLDRNEQFF. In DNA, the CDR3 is TGTGCCATCAGTGAAGGACTGGACCGCAATGAGCAGTTCTTC.

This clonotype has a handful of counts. CDR3 sequence: CASSLTYTGADYGYTF. CDR3 DNA: TGTGCCAGCAGCTTAACTTACACAGGGGCGGACTATGGCTACACCTTC. This chain connects TRBV27 to TRBJ1-2; 7 bases are a match to TRBD1. Germline V lookup: CDR1 MNHEY, CDR2 SMNVEV (reference sequence). This CDR3 is built from 16 residues. The V and J ends lost 6 bases and 3 bases, in that order; junction bases with no gene match: 13.

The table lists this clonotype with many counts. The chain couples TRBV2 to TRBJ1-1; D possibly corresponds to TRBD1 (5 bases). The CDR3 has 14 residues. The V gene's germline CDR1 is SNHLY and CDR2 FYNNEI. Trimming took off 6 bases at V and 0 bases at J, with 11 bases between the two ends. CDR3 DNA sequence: TGTGCCAGCAGATTAAGACAGTTGAACACTGAAGCTTTCTTT. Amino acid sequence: CASRLRQLNTEAFF.

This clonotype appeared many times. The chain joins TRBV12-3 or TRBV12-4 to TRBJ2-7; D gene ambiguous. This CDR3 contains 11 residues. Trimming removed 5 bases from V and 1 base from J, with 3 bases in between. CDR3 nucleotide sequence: TGTGCCAGCAGTCCTTCCTACGAGCAGTACTTC. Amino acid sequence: CASSPSYEQYF.

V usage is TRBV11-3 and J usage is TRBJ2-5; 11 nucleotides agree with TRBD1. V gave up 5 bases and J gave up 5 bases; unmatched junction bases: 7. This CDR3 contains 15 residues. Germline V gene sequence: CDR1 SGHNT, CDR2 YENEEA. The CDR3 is CASSRGQGEIETQYF. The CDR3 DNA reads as TGTGCCAGCAGCAGGGGACAGGGGGAAATCGAGACCCAGTACTTC.

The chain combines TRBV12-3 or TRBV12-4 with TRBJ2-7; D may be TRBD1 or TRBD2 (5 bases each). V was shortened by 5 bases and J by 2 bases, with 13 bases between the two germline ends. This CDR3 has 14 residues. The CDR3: CASSARDRPYEQYF. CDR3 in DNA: TGTGCCAGCAGTGCCCGGGACCGACCCTACGAGCAGTACTTC.

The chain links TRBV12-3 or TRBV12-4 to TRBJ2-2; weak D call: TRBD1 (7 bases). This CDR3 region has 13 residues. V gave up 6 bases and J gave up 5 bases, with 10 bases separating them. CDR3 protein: CASRTGRTGELFF. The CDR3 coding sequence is TGTGCCAGCAGGACAGGGAGGACCGGGGAGCTGTTTTTT.

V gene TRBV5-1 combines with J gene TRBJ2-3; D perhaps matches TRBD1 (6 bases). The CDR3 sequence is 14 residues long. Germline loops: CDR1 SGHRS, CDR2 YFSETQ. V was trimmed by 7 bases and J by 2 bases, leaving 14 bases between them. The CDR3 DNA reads TGCGCCAGCTTAACAGGGCCCGACACAGATACGCAGTATTTT. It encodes CASLTGPDTDTQYF.

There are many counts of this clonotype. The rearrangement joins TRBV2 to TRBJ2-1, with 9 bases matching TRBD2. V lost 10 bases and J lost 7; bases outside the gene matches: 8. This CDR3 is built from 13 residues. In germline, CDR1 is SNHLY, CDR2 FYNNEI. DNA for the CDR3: TGTGCCATCAAGCGGGAGGATATGAATGAGCAGTTCTTC. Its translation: CAIKREDMNEQFF.

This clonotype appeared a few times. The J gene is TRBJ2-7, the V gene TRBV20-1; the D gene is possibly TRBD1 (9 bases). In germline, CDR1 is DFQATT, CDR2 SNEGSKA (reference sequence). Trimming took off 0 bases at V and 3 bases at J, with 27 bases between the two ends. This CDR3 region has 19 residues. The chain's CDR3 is CSARERYRGLREGRYEQYF. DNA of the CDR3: TGCAGTGCTAGAGAGCGGTACAGGGGGCTTCGGGAGGGCCGCTACGAGCAGTACTTC.

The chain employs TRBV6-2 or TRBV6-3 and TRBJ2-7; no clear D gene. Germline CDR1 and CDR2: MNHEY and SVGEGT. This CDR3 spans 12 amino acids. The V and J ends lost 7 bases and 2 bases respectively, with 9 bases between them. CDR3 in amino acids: CASTDPTYEQYF. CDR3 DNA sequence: TGTGCCAGCACTGATCCGACCTACGAGCAGTACTTC.

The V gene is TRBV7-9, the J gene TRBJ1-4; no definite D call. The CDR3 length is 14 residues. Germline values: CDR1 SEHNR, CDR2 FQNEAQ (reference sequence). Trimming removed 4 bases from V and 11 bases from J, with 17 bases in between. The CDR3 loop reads CASSSGGQEPKLFF. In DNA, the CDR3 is TGTGCCAGCAGCTCGGGAGGCCAGGAGCCGAAACTGTTTTTT.

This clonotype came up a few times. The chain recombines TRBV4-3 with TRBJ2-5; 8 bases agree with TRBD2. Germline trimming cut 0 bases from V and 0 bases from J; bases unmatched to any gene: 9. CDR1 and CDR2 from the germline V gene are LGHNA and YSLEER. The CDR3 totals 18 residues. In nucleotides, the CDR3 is TGCGCCAGCAGCCAAGAAAGCCCCCAGCGGGAGTACCAAGAGACCCAGTACTTC. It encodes CASSQESPQREYQETQYF.

CDR3 bases: TGTGCCAGCAGCAGCTTTGATTTGGGGGCTATCAGATCCTACGAGCAGTACTTC. Protein product: CASSSFDLGAIRSYEQYF. The chain employs TRBV12-3 or TRBV12-4 and TRBJ2-7; possibly TRBD1 for D (6 bases). The CDR3 is 18 amino acids. V lost 6 bases, J lost 1 base, and 25 bases lay in between.

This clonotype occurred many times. CDR3 sequence (DNA): TGTGCCAGCAGCCCAGGGACTAGACCTACCTTCTACGATCGGGTGCAGTACTTC. As protein: CASSPGTRPTFYDRVQYF. The chain uses TRBV5-8 and TRBJ2-7; 8 positions agree with TRBD2. Trimming removed 4 bases from V and 9 bases from J; junction bases left unmatched: 24. CDR1 is SGHTS and CDR2 is YDEGEE in the germline V gene. The CDR3 has 18 residues.

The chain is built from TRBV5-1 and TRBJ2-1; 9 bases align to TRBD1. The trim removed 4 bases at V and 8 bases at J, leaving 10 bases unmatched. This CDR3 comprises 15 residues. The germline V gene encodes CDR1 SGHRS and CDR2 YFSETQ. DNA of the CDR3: TGCGCCAGCAGCACCGGACAGGGGAGTAGGGATGAGCAGTTCTTC. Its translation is CASSTGQGSRDEQFF.

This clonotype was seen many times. CDR3 nucleotide sequence: TGCGCCAGCAGCCAACCTGACAGGGGAAGGTATGGCTACACCTTC. Protein: CASSQPDRGRYGYTF. The chain recombines TRBV4-1 with TRBJ1-2, with 8 nucleotides matching TRBD1. The CDR3 covers 15 residues. Germline CDR1 and CDR2: MGHRA and YSYEKL. Trimming took 2 bases from V and 5 from J; bases not matched to a gene: 7.

CDR3 protein: CASSVDRGAAGTQYF. For the CDR3, the DNA is TGTGCCAGCAGCGTAGACAGGGGGGCCGCCGGGACGCAGTATTTT. This sequence joins TRBV9 and TRBJ2-3, with 8 bases lining up with TRBD1. The CDR3 runs to 15 residues. J gave up 9 bases and V 0 bases, and 9 bases lay outside the gene matches. Germline loops: CDR1 SGDLS, CDR2 YYNGEE.

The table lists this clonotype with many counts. The CDR3 spells CASSESAGYEQYF. DNA of the CDR3: TGTGCCAGCAGTGAGTCGGCCGGCTACGAGCAGTACTTC. The chain links TRBV25-1 to TRBJ2-7; unclear D gene. V was cut by 3 bases and J by 3 bases, with 9 bases left in between. The CDR3 is made up of 13 amino acids. Germline-derived CDR1 and CDR2 are MGHDK and SYGVNS.

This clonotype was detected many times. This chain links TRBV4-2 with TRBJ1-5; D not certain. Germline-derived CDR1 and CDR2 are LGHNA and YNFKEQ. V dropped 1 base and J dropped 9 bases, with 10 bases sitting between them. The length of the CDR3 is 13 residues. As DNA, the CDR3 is TGTGCCAGCAGCCAAGGTTTAGGGCGGCCCCAGCATTTT. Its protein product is CASSQGLGRPQHF.

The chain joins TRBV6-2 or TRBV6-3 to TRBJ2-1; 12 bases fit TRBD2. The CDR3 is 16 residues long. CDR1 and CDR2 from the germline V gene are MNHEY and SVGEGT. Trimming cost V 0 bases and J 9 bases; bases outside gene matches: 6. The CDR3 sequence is CASSYSSLAGGSEQFF. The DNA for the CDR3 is TGTGCCAGCAGTTACTCGAGTCTAGCGGGAGGGAGTGAGCAGTTCTTC.

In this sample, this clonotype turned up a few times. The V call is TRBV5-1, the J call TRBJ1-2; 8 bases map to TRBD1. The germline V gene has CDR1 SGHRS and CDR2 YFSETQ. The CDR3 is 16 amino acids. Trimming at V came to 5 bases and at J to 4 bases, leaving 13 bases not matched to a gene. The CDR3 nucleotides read TGCGCCAGCAGACCGAGCCAGGGGGCTGGGGGCTATGGCTACACCTTC. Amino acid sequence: CASRPSQGAGGYGYTF.

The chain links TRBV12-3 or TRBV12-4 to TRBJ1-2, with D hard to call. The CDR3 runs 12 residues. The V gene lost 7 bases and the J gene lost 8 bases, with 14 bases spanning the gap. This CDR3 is CASTTNGRGYTF. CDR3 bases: TGTGCCAGCACCACTAACGGGAGGGGCTACACCTTC.

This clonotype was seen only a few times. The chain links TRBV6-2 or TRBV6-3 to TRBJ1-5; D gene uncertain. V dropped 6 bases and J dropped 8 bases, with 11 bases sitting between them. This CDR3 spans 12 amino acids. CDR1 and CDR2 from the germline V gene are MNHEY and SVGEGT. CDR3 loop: CASSRTPKPQHF. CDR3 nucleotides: TGTGCCAGCAGCAGGACGCCCAAGCCCCAGCATTTT.

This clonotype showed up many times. In DNA, the CDR3 is TGTGCCAGCAGCCAACACGGGAGAAACACCGGGGAGCTGTTTTTT. The encoded protein is CASSQHGRNTGELFF. The rearrangement joins TRBV3-1 to TRBJ2-2; D may be TRBD2 (6 bases). The CDR3 runs 15 residues. Germline values: CDR1 LGHDT, CDR2 YNNKEL (reference sequence). V gave up 2 bases and J gave up 2 bases, with 9 bases separating them. The variable domain in full, with the rest retrieved from reference TRBV3-1 and TRBJ2-2, is DTAVSQTPKYLVTQMGNDKSIKCEQNLGHDTMYWYKQDSKKFLKIMFSYNNKELIINETVPNRFSPKSPDKAHLNLHINSLELGDSAVYFCASSQHGRNTGELFFGEGSRLTVL.

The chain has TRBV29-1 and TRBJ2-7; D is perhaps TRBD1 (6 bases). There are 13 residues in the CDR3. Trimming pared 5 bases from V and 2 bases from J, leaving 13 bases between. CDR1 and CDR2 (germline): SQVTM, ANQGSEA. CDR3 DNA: TGCAGCGTTAGCAGGGGTAGGACCTACGAGCAGTACTTC. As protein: CSVSRGRTYEQYF.

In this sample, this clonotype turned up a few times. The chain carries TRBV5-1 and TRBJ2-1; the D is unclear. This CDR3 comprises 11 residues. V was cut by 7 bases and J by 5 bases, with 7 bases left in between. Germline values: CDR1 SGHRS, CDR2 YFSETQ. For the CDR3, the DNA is TGCGCCAGCCGTAGAAACAATGAGCAGTTCTTC. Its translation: CASRRNNEQFF.

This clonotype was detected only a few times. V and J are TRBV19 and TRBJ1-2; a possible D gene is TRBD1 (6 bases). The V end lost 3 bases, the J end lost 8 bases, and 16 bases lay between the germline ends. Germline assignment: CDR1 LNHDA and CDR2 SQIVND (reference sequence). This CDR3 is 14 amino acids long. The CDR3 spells CASSIEQGGGGYTF. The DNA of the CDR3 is TGTGCCAGTAGTATTGAACAGGGAGGAGGAGGCTACACCTTC. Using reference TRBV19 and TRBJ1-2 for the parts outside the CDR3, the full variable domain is DGGITQSPKYLFRKEGQNVTLSCEQNLNHDAMYWYRQDPGQGLRLIYYSQIVNDFQKGDIAEGYSVSREKKESFPLTVTSAQKNPTAFYLCASSIEQGGGGYTFGSGTRLTVV.